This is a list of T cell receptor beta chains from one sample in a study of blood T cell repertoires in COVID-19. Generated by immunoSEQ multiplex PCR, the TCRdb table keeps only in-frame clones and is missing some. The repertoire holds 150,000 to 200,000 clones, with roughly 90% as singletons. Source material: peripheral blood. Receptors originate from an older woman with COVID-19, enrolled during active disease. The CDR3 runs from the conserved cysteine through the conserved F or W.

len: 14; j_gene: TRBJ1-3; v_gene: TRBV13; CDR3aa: CASSLYRGRNTIYF
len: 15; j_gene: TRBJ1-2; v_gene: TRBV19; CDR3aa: CASSIGTEVSYGYTF
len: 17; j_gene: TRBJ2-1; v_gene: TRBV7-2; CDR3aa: CASSLEPALAGANEQFF
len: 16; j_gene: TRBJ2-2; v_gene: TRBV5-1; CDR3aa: CASSLASGWLAGELFF
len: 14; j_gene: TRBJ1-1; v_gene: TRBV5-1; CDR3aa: CASRQGASNTEAFF
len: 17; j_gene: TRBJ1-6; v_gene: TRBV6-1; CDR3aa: CASSERAGQTTNSPLHF
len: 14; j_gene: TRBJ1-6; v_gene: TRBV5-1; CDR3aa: CASSLVADNSPLHF
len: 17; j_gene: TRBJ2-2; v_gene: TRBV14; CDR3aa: CASSQDPRGRVTGELFF
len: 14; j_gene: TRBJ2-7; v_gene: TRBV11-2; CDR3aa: CASSSTSGLGEQYF
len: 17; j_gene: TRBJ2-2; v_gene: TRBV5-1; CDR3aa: CASSLDGDYRNTGELFF
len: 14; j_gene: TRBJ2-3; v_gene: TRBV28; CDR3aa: CASSFTGRADTQYF
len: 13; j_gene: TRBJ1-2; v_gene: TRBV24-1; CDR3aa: CATSGAGNYGYTF
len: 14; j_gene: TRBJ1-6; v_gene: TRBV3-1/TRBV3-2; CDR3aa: CASPQGPYNSPLHF
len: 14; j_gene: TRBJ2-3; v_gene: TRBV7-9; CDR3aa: CAINWYQEADTQYF
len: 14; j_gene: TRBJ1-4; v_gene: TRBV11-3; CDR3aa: CASSLGQNNEKLFF
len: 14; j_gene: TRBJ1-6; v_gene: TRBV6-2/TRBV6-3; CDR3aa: CASSTQARDSPLHF
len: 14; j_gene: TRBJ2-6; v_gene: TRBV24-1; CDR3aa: CATSDRDGANVLTF
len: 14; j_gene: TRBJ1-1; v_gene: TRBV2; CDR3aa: CASSPMDSPTEAFF
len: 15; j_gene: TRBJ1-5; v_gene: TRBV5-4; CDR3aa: CASSLDGQRDQPQHF
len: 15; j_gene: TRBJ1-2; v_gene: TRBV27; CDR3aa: CASSLGTGVGYGYTF
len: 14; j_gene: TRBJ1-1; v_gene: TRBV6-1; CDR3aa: CASSEIGGNTEAFF
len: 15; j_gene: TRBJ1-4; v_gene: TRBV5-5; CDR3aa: CASSLMGLANEKLFF
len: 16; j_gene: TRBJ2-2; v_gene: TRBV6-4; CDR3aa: CASSHLAGGWSGELFF
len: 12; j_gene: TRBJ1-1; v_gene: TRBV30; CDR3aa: CAWGTRQTEAFF
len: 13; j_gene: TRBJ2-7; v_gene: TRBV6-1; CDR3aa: CASSDGGVYEQYF
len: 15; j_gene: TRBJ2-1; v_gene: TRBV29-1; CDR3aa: CSVDRLATAGNEQFF
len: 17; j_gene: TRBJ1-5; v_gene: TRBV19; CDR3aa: CASSIMSGRGFNQPQHF
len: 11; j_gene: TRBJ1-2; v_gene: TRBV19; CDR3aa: CASHRGDGYTF
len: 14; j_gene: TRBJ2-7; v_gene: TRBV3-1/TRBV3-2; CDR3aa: CASSQTSGSNEQYF
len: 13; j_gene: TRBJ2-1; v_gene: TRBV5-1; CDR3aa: CASSFGGTGEQFF